The 19 T cell receptor beta chains below all came from one sample that was sequenced in a study of shared clonotypes between healthy human individuals. Libraries were prepared by immunoSEQ multiplex PCR; TCRdb keeps only in-frame clonotypes and omits some of them. The sample lists about 190,000 clones; 60% to 75% were seen once. Sequencing used memory CD4+ T cells sorted from blood. Subset meaning: CD45RA-negative fraction. These TCRs come from a man aged 25 to 40 in good health.

The rearrangement joins TRBV5-5 to TRBJ2-1; no clear D gene. CDR3 size: 14 residues. Germline V gene lookup returns CDR1 SGHKS and CDR2 YYEKEE (reference sequence). The V and J ends lost 3 bases and 3 bases respectively, with 10 bases between them. The CDR3 DNA follows: TGTGCCAGCAGCTATCAACCTAGCTACAATGAGCAGTTCTTC. Encoded protein: CASSYQPSYNEQFF.

V usage is TRBV2 and J usage is TRBJ1-5, with D possibly TRBD1 on 5 matching bases. The V gene lost 4 bases and the J gene lost 4 bases, with 11 bases spanning the gap. The germline gives CDR1 SNHLY, CDR2 FYNNEI. The CDR3 runs 14 residues. The CDR3 DNA reads as TGTGCCAGCAGTGCGGGGCGAGGTAATCAGCCCCAGCATTTT. Its translation: CASSAGRGNQPQHF.

This clone was picked up a small number of times. The rearrangement joins TRBV2 to TRBJ2-1, with 10 bases identical to TRBD2. V lost 8 bases to trimming and J lost 8 bases; unmatched junction nucleotides: 6. The CDR3 is 13 amino acids. Germline-derived CDR1 and CDR2 are SNHLY and FYNNEI. As DNA, the CDR3 is TGTGCCAGCTGTCTAGCGGGAGACGATGAGCAGTTCTTC. Residues: CASCLAGDDEQFF. Supplemented by reference TRBV2 and TRBJ2-1, the full variable domain reads EPEVTQTPSHQVTQMGQEVILRCVPISNHLYFYWYRQILGQKVEFLVSFYNNEISEKSEIFDDQFSVERPDGSNFTLKIRSTKLEDSAMYFCASCLAGDDEQFFGPGTRLTVL.

J is TRBJ1-1 and V is TRBV10-3; 9 positions agree with TRBD1. Per the germline V gene, CDR1 is ENHRY and CDR2 is SYGVKD. The CDR3 is made up of 14 amino acids. V trimming: 7 bases; J trimming: 4 bases; junction bases outside the gene matches: 7. CDR3 protein: CAIMSGTGSTEAFF. The CDR3 DNA reads as TGTGCCATCATGTCCGGGACAGGGAGCACTGAAGCTTTCTTT.

The chain carries TRBV6-6 and TRBJ1-5; no firm D call. V was clipped by 5 bases and J by 7 bases, with 12 bases between them. The CDR3 is made up of 13 amino acids. The germline V gene encodes CDR1 MNHNY and CDR2 SVGAGI (reference sequence). DNA for the CDR3: TGTGCCAGCAGTGGCAGTGGTATACAGCCCCAGCATTTT. This codes for CASSGSGIQPQHF.

This clone was counted a few times. The rearrangement joins TRBV9 to TRBJ1-4; the D gene is possibly TRBD1 (5 bases). The CDR3 is made up of 16 amino acids. Germline V gene sequence: CDR1 SGDLS, CDR2 YYNGEE. Trimming shortened V by 0 bases and J by 1 base, and 10 bases separated the two germline ends. The CDR3 sequence is CASSVGAGGTNEKLFF. The CDR3 coding sequence is TGTGCCAGCAGCGTAGGAGCGGGGGGAACTAATGAAAAACTGTTTTTT.

V usage is TRBV28 and J usage is TRBJ2-3, with no clear D. Germline assignment: CDR1 MDHEN and CDR2 SYDVKM. Trimming took 6 bases from V and 3 from J, leaving 7 bases between them. The CDR3 runs to 12 residues. DNA for the CDR3: TGTGCCAGCAGCGAACATACAGATACGCAGTATTTT. It codes for CASSEHTDTQYF.

This clone was detected a few times. The chain links TRBV2 to TRBJ2-2; D might be TRBD1 (6 bases). CDR1 is SNHLY and CDR2 is FYNNEI in the germline V gene. The CDR3 is made up of 14 amino acids. The V gene lost 3 bases and the J gene lost 6 bases, with 11 bases spanning the gap. The CDR3 spells CASSEVQGSGELFF. The CDR3 DNA follows: TGTGCCAGCAGTGAGGTCCAGGGGTCCGGGGAGCTGTTTTTT.

The chain couples TRBV2 to TRBJ1-2, with a tentative D call TRBD1 (5 bases). This CDR3 region has 14 residues. V shed 1 base and J shed 4 bases, with 10 bases lying between them. Germline-derived CDR1 and CDR2 are SNHLY and FYNNEI. CDR3 coding DNA: TGTGCCAGCAGTGAAGGGTCGACAGCCTATGGCTACACCTTC. Translating it yields CASSEGSTAYGYTF.

This clone was picked up a small number of times. Other nucleotide sequences from this sample produce the same CDR3. The chain uses TRBV5-1 and TRBJ2-2; D remains ambiguous. The CDR3 length is 13 residues. From germline, CDR1 is SGHRS and CDR2 YFSETQ. Between the trimmed V and J ends, which lost 0 bases and 8 bases, there was a span of 8 bases. CDR3 sequence (DNA): TGCGCCAGCAGCTTGGGGGCGGCTGGGGAGCTGTTTTTT. Encoded protein: CASSLGAAGELFF.

The chain uses TRBV10-3 and TRBJ2-5; D unresolved. V lost 2 bases and J 1 base, leaving 2 bases between the germline ends. This CDR3 comprises 12 residues. CDR1 is ENHRY, CDR2 SYGVKD, per germline. CDR3 nucleotide sequence: TGTGCCATCAGTGAGCCCCAAGAGACCCAGTACTTC. It translates to CAISEPQETQYF.

J is TRBJ2-5 and V is TRBV5-1; 7 nucleotides agree with TRBD1. Germline CDR1 reads SGHRS; CDR2 reads YFSETQ. There are 15 residues in the CDR3. The V gene end was trimmed by 2 bases and the J gene end by 0 bases; junction bases not matched to a gene: 4. The CDR3 is CASSFPDRDQETQYF. The CDR3 DNA is TGCGCCAGCAGCTTTCCCGACAGGGACCAAGAGACCCAGTACTTC.

The chain is built from TRBV29-1 and TRBJ2-1; the D gene could be TRBD1 or TRBD2 (5 bases each). The CDR3 is made up of 15 amino acids. Looked up from germline, CDR1 is SQVTM and CDR2 is ANQGSEA. The V and J ends lost 6 bases and 4 bases respectively, with 19 bases between them. CDR3 amino acids: CSVNLRAGRYNEQFF. CDR3 DNA: TGCAGCGTCAACCTGAGGGCAGGGAGATACAATGAGCAGTTCTTC.

This clone was counted once. The chain combines TRBV5-8 with TRBJ2-5; 7 bases fit TRBD1. Germline CDR1 reads SGHTS; CDR2 reads YDEGEE. CDR3 size: 14 residues. V lost 4 bases to trimming and J lost 4 bases; unmatched junction nucleotides: 7. The CDR3 protein is CASSLQQGRETQYF. CDR3 DNA: TGTGCCAGCAGCCTCCAACAGGGGCGAGAGACCCAGTACTTC.

This chain connects TRBV30 to TRBJ2-3, with TRBD2 matching 12 bases. Germline CDR1 GTSNPN, CDR2 SVGIG (reference sequence). CDR3 size: 16 residues. The V gene end was trimmed by 3 bases and the J gene end by 0 bases; junction bases not matched to a gene: 4. The CDR3 DNA reads TGTGCCTGGAGCAAGACTAGCGGGAGTAGCACAGATACGCAGTATTTT. Residues: CAWSKTSGSSTDTQYF.

In its sample, this clone was seen a few times. The V gene is TRBV6-1, the J gene TRBJ2-3; D possibly corresponds to TRBD1 (5 bases). The ends were cut back, 1 base at V and 2 bases at J, with 7 bases in the middle. This CDR3 is 14 amino acids long. Germline CDR1 reads MNHNS; CDR2 reads SASEGT. CDR3 in amino acids: CASSEGQTTDTQYF. The CDR3 coding sequence is TGTGCCAGCAGTGAAGGACAGACCACAGATACGCAGTATTTT.

CDR3: CASTRGGRDETQYF. The CDR3 DNA reads TGTGCCAGCACTCGGGGGGGCCGGGATGAGACCCAGTACTTC. V gene TRBV28 combines with J gene TRBJ2-5; TRBD2 agrees at 8 bases. The V segment lost 7 bases and the J segment 5 bases; nucleotides outside the gene matches: 9. The germline CDR1 and CDR2 sequences are MDHEN and SYDVKM. This CDR3 comprises 14 residues.

V gene TRBV6-5 combines with J gene TRBJ2-7; possible D gene TRBD2, 5 bases. CDR1 and CDR2 (germline): MNHEY, SVGAGI. Deletions cut 6 bases from V and 2 bases from J, with 17 bases between. This CDR3 comprises 15 residues. The CDR3 is CASRLQGSRTYEQYF. In DNA, the CDR3 is TGTGCCAGCAGGCTACAAGGGAGCAGAACCTACGAGCAGTACTTC.

This sequence joins TRBV6-6 and TRBJ2-5; D remains unclear. Germline V gives CDR1 MNHNY, CDR2 SVGAGI (reference sequence). The V end lost 6 bases, the J end lost 0 bases, and 11 bases lay between the germline ends. CDR3 length: 14 amino acids. CDR3 sequence: CASSLINYQETQYF. The CDR3 DNA is TGTGCCAGCAGCCTAATAAATTACCAAGAGACCCAGTACTTC.